Listed below are T cell receptor beta chains from one sample, sequenced in a study of identical twins. TCRdb reanalysed the 5' RACE reads using MiXCR and keeps one entry per CDR3 protein. The sample has approximately 220,000 distinct CDR3 sequences, roughly 7.5% seen once; the top ten hold 1.9%. The same sample was also studied in work on yellow fever vaccine responses in identical twins.

The sequencing input was memory (CD45RO+) T cells sorted from blood. Receptors were obtained from a woman in her late teens or twenties in good health. Both conserved end residues are part of each CDR3. A D gene is named only where the DNA matches it firmly. Only some rows state a clone size, as once, few, many or a class for expanded clones.

V gene: TRBV28
D gene: -
J gene: TRBJ2-3
clone size: many
CDR3 protein: CASSPLDRRDTQYF
CDR3 DNA: TGTGCCAGCAGTCCCCTGGACCGACGAGATACGCAGTATTTT

V gene: TRBV9
D gene: -
J gene: TRBJ2-5
clone size: -
CDR3 protein: CASSVGDYQETQYF
CDR3 DNA: TGTGCCAGCAGCGTAGGAGATTACCAAGAGACCCAGTACTTC

V gene: TRBV20-1
D gene: -
J gene: TRBJ2-1
clone size: few
CDR3 protein: CSARDPIGPNEQFF
CDR3 DNA: TGCAGTGCTAGAGATCCCATAGGACCGAATGAGCAGTTCTTC

V gene: TRBV6-1
D gene: -
J gene: TRBJ1-1
clone size: few
CDR3 protein: CASIPPGGAEAFF
CDR3 DNA: TGTGCCAGCATCCCGCCGGGGGGGGCTGAAGCTTTCTTT

V gene: TRBV20-1
D gene: -
J gene: TRBJ2-4
clone size: -
CDR3 protein: CSADYSSLAKNIQYF
CDR3 DNA: TGCAGTGCTGACTATAGCTCCTTAGCCAAAAACATTCAGTACTTC

V gene: TRBV4-3
D gene: TRBD2
J gene: TRBJ2-4
clone size: many
CDR3 protein: CASSQAASGKNIQYF
CDR3 DNA: TGCGCCAGCAGCCAAGCTGCTAGCGGGAAGAACATTCAGTACTTC

V gene: TRBV29-1
D gene: -
J gene: TRBJ2-2
clone size: many
CDR3 protein: CSVCQSGAGTGELFF
CDR3 DNA: TGCAGCGTCTGTCAATCGGGGGCTGGCACCGGGGAGCTGTTTTTT

V gene: TRBV7-9
D gene: -
J gene: TRBJ2-7
clone size: many
CDR3 protein: CASSWLGEGYEQYF
CDR3 DNA: TGTGCCAGCAGCTGGCTCGGTGAGGGTTACGAGCAGTACTTC

V gene: TRBV5-5
D gene: -
J gene: TRBJ2-1
clone size: -
CDR3 protein: CAIGRGSSYNEQFF
CDR3 DNA: TGTGCCATCGGCCGTGGCAGCTCCTACAATGAGCAGTTCTTC

V gene: TRBV6-5
D gene: TRBD2
J gene: TRBJ2-3
clone size: few
CDR3 protein: CASSFQRTSGDTQYF
CDR3 DNA: TGTGCCAGCAGTTTCCAACGGACTAGCGGAGATACGCAGTATTTT